The 8 T cell receptor beta chains below come from one sample, sequenced in a study of cytomegalovirus exposure and HLA in healthy donors. PCR primers comprised 60 Vbeta and 13 Jbeta primers. Sequencing used immunoSEQ multiplex PCR; TCRdb keeps in-frame clones, though not all of them. The sample lists 98,000 or so clones, roughly three quarters seen once, with roughly 7.1% in the top ten. Sample: PBMCs. The receptors derive from a female donor in good health and CMV-seronegative.

This clone was seen a single time. The chain employs TRBV29-1 and TRBJ2-7, with D perhaps TRBD2 (5 bases). There are 15 residues in the CDR3. CDR1 and CDR2 (germline): SQVTM, ANQGSEA. V dropped 3 bases and J dropped 2 bases, with 17 bases sitting between them. This chain's CDR3 is CSVERPEGAPYEQYF. As DNA, the CDR3 is TGCAGCGTTGAGCGTCCCGAGGGCGCGCCCTACGAGCAGTACTTC.

The chain is built from TRBV11-3 and TRBJ2-3; 7 bases match TRBD2. CDR1 SGHNT and CDR2 YENEEA come from the germline V gene. V trimming: 4 bases; J trimming: 4 bases; junction bases outside the gene matches: 11. The CDR3 loop spans 16 amino acids. The CDR3 sequence: CASSSPFSGGPDTQYF. The CDR3 coding sequence is TGTGCCAGCAGCTCCCCCTTTTCGGGAGGTCCAGATACGCAGTATTTT.

The chain is built from TRBV7-3 and TRBJ2-2; 8 nucleotides line up with TRBD1. This CDR3 is 14 amino acids long. Germline V gene sequence: CDR1 SGHTA, CDR2 FQGTGA. The V segment lost 4 bases and the J segment 6 bases; nucleotides outside the gene matches: 4. CDR3 region: CASSSDRGPGELFF. DNA of the CDR3: TGTGCCAGCAGCTCAGACAGGGGTCCCGGGGAGCTGTTTTTT.

V is TRBV28 and J is TRBJ2-5, with D uncertain. Deletions cut 6 bases from V and 0 bases from J, with 5 bases between. This CDR3 contains 12 residues. Germline V lookup: CDR1 MDHEN, CDR2 SYDVKM. The CDR3 DNA follows: TGTGCCAGCAGCGGAGACCAAGAGACCCAGTACTTC. Its protein is CASSGDQETQYF.

This chain links TRBV2 with TRBJ2-5; TRBD1 aligns across 8 bases. The J call may be faulty, since TRBJ2-7 better matches the DNA end. The germline CDR1 and CDR2 sequences are SNHLY and FYNNEI. The CDR3 is 15 residues long. The CDR3 DNA is TGTGCCAGCAGTGGGACAGGGACGGGCTCCTACGAGCAGTACTTC. It yields the protein CASSGTGTGSYEQYF.

The chain links TRBV6-5 to TRBJ1-1; D is uncertain. Germline V gives CDR1 MNHEY, CDR2 SVGAGI. The CDR3 covers 16 residues. V was trimmed by 0 bases and J by 4 bases, leaving 15 bases between them. The CDR3 reads CASSYSPGATVTEAFF. The CDR3 bases are TGTGCCAGCAGTTACTCGCCGGGAGCAACAGTCACTGAAGCTTTCTTT.

This clone was counted a single time. The chain combines TRBV18 with TRBJ1-4, with D possibly TRBD1 on 5 matching bases. Germline V gene sequence: CDR1 KGHSH, CDR2 LQKENI. With 4 bases removed from V and 4 bases from J, the gap between germline ends came to 13 bases. The length of the CDR3 is 15 residues. Here the CDR3 DNA reads TGTGCCAGCTCACTTCCCGGCAGGGTTAATGAAAAACTGTTTTTT. As protein: CASSLPGRVNEKLFF.

The chain uses TRBV18 and TRBJ2-7, with D maybe TRBD1 (5 bases). This CDR3 contains 13 residues. V lost 0 bases, J lost 3 bases, and 6 bases lay in between. Germline V lookup: CDR1 KGHSH, CDR2 LQKENI. The DNA for the CDR3 is TGTGCCAGCTCACCACCGACAGACTACGAGCAGTACTTC. Translated, it gives CASSPPTDYEQYF.